This T cell receptor beta chain was sequenced during a study of response to subunit inactivated influenza vaccine. Via MiXCR, TCRdb re-called the RT-PCR reads, giving one row per CDR3 protein. This sample has hundreds of thousands of distinct CDR3 sequences, with 12% found just once. The CDR3 spans 20 residues. Sequenced here: PBMCs from blood, sampled on the day of vaccination. This clonotype originated in a man aged 50-59 years who received an inactivated influenza vaccine. The chain uses TRBV21-1 and TRBJ2-3; TRBD2, as called in the table, went unchecked against the DNA. TRBV21-1 is designated a pseudogene. CDR3 in DNA: TGTGCCAGCAGCAAAGTGGGGGGGACCCTCAAATACCACCGCACAGATACGCAGTATTTT. Encoded protein: CASSKVGGTLKYHRTDTQYF.